The 10 T cell receptor beta chains presented below share a single source sample, sequenced in a study of PD-L1 blockade in urothelial cancer. Here immunoSEQ multiplex PCR was the method, and the copy in TCRdb shows in-frame clones only, minus some. The sample includes 50,000 to 60,000 clones, around 82% of them seen just once. This material consisted of PBMCs, taken around atezolizumab (anti-PD-L1) treatment. The origin of the receptors is a man aged 35 to 55 with urothelial cancer.

V and J are TRBV6-5 and TRBJ2-2, with D perhaps TRBD1 (5 bases). This CDR3 has 14 amino acids. Trimming removed 6 bases at V and 1 base at J, with 9 bases between. Germline V gives CDR1 MNHEY, CDR2 SVGAGI. The CDR3 DNA sequence: TGTGCCAGCAGCCAGACAGTGAACACCGGGGAGCTGTTTTTT. It translates to CASSQTVNTGELFF.

This chain joins TRBV5-4 and TRBJ2-7, with TRBD1 matching 8 bases. The CDR3 is 15 amino acids. Germline V gene data show CDR1 as SGHNT and CDR2 as YYREEE (reference sequence). With 4 bases clipped from V and 5 bases from J, the junction kept 11 bases outside the gene matches. The CDR3, as DNA: TGTGCCAGCAGCCCCGGGACAGGCAAAGGCCACGAGCAGTACTTC. Translating it yields CASSPGTGKGHEQYF.

The rearrangement uses TRBV27 and TRBJ2-1, with D tentatively TRBD1 (5 bases). The germline gives CDR1 MNHEY, CDR2 SMNVEV (reference sequence). CDR3 size: 14 residues. Trimming pared 5 bases from V and 9 bases from J, leaving 17 bases between. CDR3 in amino acids: CASSIGQQRGEQFF. The CDR3 bases are TGTGCCAGCAGTATCGGACAACAACGAGGTGAGCAGTTCTTC.

The chain employs TRBV25-1 and TRBJ1-3; 9 bases fit TRBD1. V lost 4 bases to trimming and J lost 5 bases; unmatched junction nucleotides: 9. This CDR3 has 16 residues. From germline, CDR1 is MGHDK and CDR2 SYGVNS. The CDR3 region has the DNA TGTGCCAGCAGTGCAACCCGGGACAGGGAAAGAAACACCATATATTTT. It codes for CASSATRDRERNTIYF.

The V call is TRBV4-1, the J call TRBJ2-7; D perhaps matches TRBD1 (5 bases). The CDR3 is 15 amino acids. The germline gives CDR1 MGHRA, CDR2 YSYEKL. Trimming stripped 2 bases from V and 3 bases from J, with 14 bases between. Written as DNA, the CDR3 is TGCGCCAGCAGCCAACAGCAGGGCGGACACTACGAGCAGTACTTC. Protein: CASSQQQGGHYEQYF.

V usage is TRBV28 and J usage is TRBJ1-2; D perhaps matches TRBD1 (6 bases). The CDR3 extends over 19 amino acids. CDR1 is MDHEN and CDR2 is SYDVKM in the germline V gene. The germline V and J ends were trimmed by 5 bases and 0 bases, with 25 bases remaining between them. The chain's CDR3 is CASSARGWDNAGANYGYTF. CDR3 in DNA: TGTGCCAGCAGTGCCCGGGGGTGGGACAATGCGGGGGCTAACTATGGCTACACCTTC.

The V gene is TRBV7-2, the J gene TRBJ1-1, with D unresolved. Deletions cut 1 base from V and 1 base from J, with 4 bases between. The CDR3 is 13 amino acids. Looked up from germline, CDR1 is SGHTA and CDR2 is FQGNSA. CDR3 nucleotides: TGTGCCAGCAGCTTAGTACAGAACACTGAAGCTTTCTTT. Its protein is CASSLVQNTEAFF. Supplemented by reference TRBV7-2 and TRBJ1-1, the full variable domain reads GAGVSQSPSNKVTEKGKDVELRCDPISGHTALYWYRQSLGQGLEFLIYFQGNSAPDKSGLPSDRFSAERTGGSVSTLTIQRTQQEDSAVYLCASSLVQNTEAFFGQGTRLTVV.

The V and J genes are TRBV5-6 and TRBJ2-4; 7 positions agree with TRBD2. The CDR3 loop spans 14 amino acids. With 4 bases clipped from V and 7 bases from J, the junction kept 8 bases outside the gene matches. The V gene's germline CDR1 is SGHDT and CDR2 YYEEEE. The CDR3 sequence: CASSLGGSSNIQYF. The CDR3 region has the DNA TGTGCCAGCAGCCTCGGCGGGAGTTCTAACATTCAGTACTTC.

The chain couples TRBV7-9 to TRBJ1-3; D gene unclear. This CDR3 is 14 amino acids long. The V end was cut by 7 bases, the J end by 2 bases, with 12 bases between. Germline V gene data show CDR1 as SEHNR and CDR2 as FQNEAQ (reference sequence). The CDR3 DNA reads TGTGCCAGCACCTCGGGAAAAACTGGAAACACCATATATTTT. This gives the protein CASTSGKTGNTIYF.

The J gene is TRBJ1-3, the V gene TRBV18, with 7 bases matching TRBD1. V was clipped by 5 bases and J by 2 bases; unmatched bases: 9. The CDR3 is 16 residues long. Germline loops: CDR1 KGHSH, CDR2 LQKENI. In DNA, the CDR3 is TGTGCCAGCTCATCAGAGACAGGGTCGACTGGAAACACCATATATTTT. Amino acids: CASSSETGSTGNTIYF.